Listed below are T cell receptor beta chains from one sample, sequenced in a study of control samples from healthy donors and cancer patients. Assay: immunoSEQ multiplex PCR; the TCRdb copy retains only in-frame clones and omits some. The sample carries about 220,000 clones, just under 95% recorded once. Sequencing used blood. The receptors here all came from a man aged 50 to 59 in good health. The conserved cysteine and the conserved F or W are not part of the CDR3 here. The order of the fields is D gene, CDR3 length, V gene, J gene, CDR3 protein. D genes are given only for firm matches.

D: NA
length: 12
V: TRBV2
J: TRBJ1-1
CDR3: ASSGDGLNTEAF

D: NA
length: 14
V: TRBV3-1/TRBV3-2
J: TRBJ2-2
CDR3: ASRKGGGPNTGELF

D: NA
length: 9
V: TRBV28
J: TRBJ1-1
CDR3: ASSFFGQAF

D: NA
length: 13
V: TRBV7-8
J: TRBJ1-5
CDR3: ASSLSGTLGQPQH

D: NA
length: 9
V: TRBV2
J: TRBJ2-7
CDR3: ASSNSTGIY

D: NA
length: 11
V: TRBV14
J: TRBJ2-3
CDR3: ASSQGGPDTQY

D: NA
length: 14
V: TRBV19
J: TRBJ1-2
CDR3: ASSASGTQGRRGYT

D: NA
length: 13
V: TRBV7-2
J: TRBJ1-2
CDR3: ASSLTRNAYYGYT

D: TRBD1
length: 14
V: TRBV11-2
J: TRBJ2-3
CDR3: ASSLVGTGSTDTQY

D: TRBD1
length: 16
V: TRBV7-9
J: TRBJ1-1
CDR3: ASVFWGTGGEGRNEAF

D: TRBD1
length: 11
V: TRBV6-5
J: TRBJ1-5
CDR3: ASRRQGAGPQH

D: NA
length: 12
V: TRBV6-5
J: TRBJ2-6
CDR3: ASSRGSGANVLT

D: NA
length: 12
V: TRBV6-1
J: TRBJ2-2
CDR3: ASSEVGAAGELF

D: TRBD1
length: 11
V: TRBV27
J: TRBJ2-5
CDR3: ASSPGQGETQY

D: NA
length: 12
V: TRBV2
J: TRBJ1-6
CDR3: ASSGVGVDSPLH

D: TRBD2
length: 12
V: TRBV2
J: TRBJ2-5
CDR3: ASSVQAGKETQY

D: TRBD1
length: 12
V: TRBV3-1/TRBV3-2
J: TRBJ1-1
CDR3: ASSQGDRNTEAF

D: TRBD1
length: 12
V: TRBV28
J: TRBJ1-5
CDR3: ASTNRGWNQPQH

D: NA
length: 13
V: TRBV5-6
J: TRBJ1-6
CDR3: ASSTGPTGYSPLH

D: NA
length: 10
V: TRBV18
J: TRBJ2-1
CDR3: ASGDFYNEQF

D: TRBD1
length: 11
V: TRBV11-2
J: TRBJ2-1
CDR3: ASRGDRDNEQF

D: NA
length: 12
V: TRBV28
J: TRBJ1-2
CDR3: ASSLLDRNYGYT

D: NA
length: 10
V: TRBV28
J: TRBJ1-2
CDR3: ASSLQGYGYT

D: NA
length: 14
V: TRBV5-1
J: TRBJ1-3
CDR3: ASSQIPGYSGNTIY

D: TRBD1
length: 12
V: TRBV3-1/TRBV3-2
J: TRBJ1-3
CDR3: ASRERGLGNTIY

D: NA
length: 15
V: TRBV4-3
J: TRBJ1-3
CDR3: ASSLIVGFDSGNTIY

D: NA
length: 11
V: TRBV18
J: TRBJ1-3
CDR3: ASSPNSGNTIY

D: TRBD1
length: 14
V: TRBV5-1
J: TRBJ2-7
CDR3: ASSRGTGQGLDEQY

D: NA
length: 10
V: TRBV11-2
J: TRBJ2-5
CDR3: ASSLNRGTQY

D: NA
length: 13
V: TRBV5-1
J: TRBJ2-5
CDR3: ASSTQGQGGETQY

D: TRBD1
length: 14
V: TRBV2
J: TRBJ2-1
CDR3: ASSSPWQGAYNEQF

D: NA
length: 14
V: TRBV6-2/TRBV6-3
J: TRBJ2-3
CDR3: ASSYYLDRLTDTQY

D: NA
length: 12
V: TRBV5-1
J: TRBJ2-6
CDR3: ASSLDRGANVLT

D: TRBD1
length: 13
V: TRBV4-1
J: TRBJ1-1
CDR3: ASSQERGRLDWAF

D: NA
length: 11
V: TRBV6-5
J: TRBJ1-2
CDR3: ASRAFQEGGYT

D: TRBD1
length: 12
V: TRBV7-6
J: TRBJ1-2
CDR3: ASSNRGRAEGYT

D: NA
length: 13
V: TRBV3-1/TRBV3-2
J: TRBJ2-6
CDR3: ASSQDSSGANVLT

D: NA
length: 13
V: TRBV5-1
J: TRBJ2-3
CDR3: ASYRQSLVTDTQY

D: NA
length: 12
V: TRBV7-7
J: TRBJ2-1
CDR3: ASSLAGIYNEQF

D: TRBD1
length: 12
V: TRBV30
J: TRBJ2-7
CDR3: AWTPGTGTYEQY

D: NA
length: 13
V: TRBV4-3
J: TRBJ2-5
CDR3: ASSHLPDRGETQY

D: NA
length: 13
V: TRBV28
J: TRBJ2-7
CDR3: ASSLGATSSYEQY

D: TRBD1
length: 14
V: TRBV28
J: TRBJ1-2
CDR3: ASSLGGAGGHYGYT

D: TRBD2
length: 12
V: TRBV5-1
J: TRBJ2-5
CDR3: ASSRGLGQETQY